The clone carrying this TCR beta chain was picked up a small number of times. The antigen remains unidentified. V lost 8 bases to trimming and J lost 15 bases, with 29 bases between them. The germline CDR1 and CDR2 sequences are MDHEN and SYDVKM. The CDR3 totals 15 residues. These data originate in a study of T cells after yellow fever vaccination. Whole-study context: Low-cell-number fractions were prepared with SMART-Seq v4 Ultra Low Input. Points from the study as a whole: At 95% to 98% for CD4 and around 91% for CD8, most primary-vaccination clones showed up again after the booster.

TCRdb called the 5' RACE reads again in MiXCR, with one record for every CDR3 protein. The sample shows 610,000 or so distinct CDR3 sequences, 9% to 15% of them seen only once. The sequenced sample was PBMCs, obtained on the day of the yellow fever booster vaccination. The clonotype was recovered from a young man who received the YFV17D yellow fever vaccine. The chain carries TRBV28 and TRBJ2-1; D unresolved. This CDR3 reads CASRPYSESQRVPFF. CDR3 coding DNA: TGTGCCAGCCGTCCGTATTCGGAGTCACAAAGGGTGCCGTTCTTC.